The 30 T cell receptor beta chains below come from one sample, sequenced in a study of blood T cell repertoires in COVID-19. TCRdb's table, derived via immunoSEQ multiplex PCR, lists solely in-frame clones and lacks some. In the table there are some 210,000 clones, roughly 89% of which are singletons. The specimen was peripheral blood. The receptors originated from a man in his sixties who had recovered from COVID-19.

J is TRBJ2-5 and V is TRBV30, with 9 bases identical to TRBD1. J gave up 6 bases and V 0 bases, and 14 bases lay outside the gene matches. The germline CDR1 and CDR2 sequences are GTSNPN and SVGIG (reference sequence). The CDR3 sequence is 17 residues long. CDR3 bases: TGTGCCTGGAGTGTACTTCCCAAAACAGGGGGCGCTCAGACCCAGTACTTC. It translates to CAWSVLPKTGGAQTQYF.

This clone was recorded only once. The chain uses TRBV4-1 and TRBJ2-7; D is perhaps TRBD1 (6 bases). The V gene lost 4 bases and the J gene lost 5 bases, with 6 bases spanning the gap. CDR1 MGHRA and CDR2 YSYEKL come from the germline V gene. The CDR3 is 11 residues long. The CDR3 loop reads CASSRQDEQYF. CDR3 bases: TGCGCCAGCAGCCGACAGGACGAGCAGTACTTC.

This chain uses TRBV4-1 with TRBJ1-4, with 7 bases matching TRBD1. The CDR3 is 14 amino acids. Germline V gene lookup returns CDR1 MGHRA and CDR2 YSYEKL. V lost 2 bases, J lost 8 bases, and 5 bases stayed unmatched. CDR3 protein: CASSQPTGYEKLFF. The CDR3 nucleotides read TGCGCCAGCAGCCAACCGACAGGGTACGAAAAACTGTTTTTT.

CDR3 DNA sequence: TGTGCCAGCAGCCCTACTAGCGGGAGCACAGATACGCAGTATTTT. As protein: CASSPTSGSTDTQYF. This chain uses TRBV6-4 with TRBJ2-3, with 9 bases matching TRBD2. The CDR3 runs to 15 residues. With V trimmed by 6 bases and J by 0 bases, 4 bases remained unmatched. Germline CDR1 reads MRHNA; CDR2 reads SNTAGT.

This sequence joins TRBV15 and TRBJ2-1; no definite D call. V lost 0 bases and J lost 5, with 8 bases in between. Germline assignment: CDR1 LNHNV and CDR2 YYDKDF (reference sequence). The CDR3 extends over 14 amino acids. The DNA of the CDR3 is TGTGCCACCAGCAGAGATCAGGTGGACAATGAGCAGTTCTTC. It translates to CATSRDQVDNEQFF.

V is TRBV9 and J is TRBJ1-2; 7 nucleotides line up with TRBD1. V was clipped by 0 bases and J by 4 bases; unmatched bases: 9. Germline CDR1 and CDR2: SGDLS and YYNGEE. This CDR3 spans 16 amino acids. As DNA, the CDR3 is TGTGCCAGCAGCGTAGTAGCGGGAGGGGGCGTCTATGGCTACACCTTC. Translating gives CASSVVAGGGVYGYTF.

The chain carries TRBV30 and TRBJ2-7; a possible D gene is TRBD1 (5 bases). The V and J ends lost 0 bases and 6 bases respectively, with 9 bases between them. The germline CDR1 and CDR2 sequences are GTSNPN and SVGIG (reference sequence). The CDR3 is made up of 12 amino acids. The CDR3 loop reads CAWSVRAGEQYF. CDR3 nucleotide sequence: TGTGCCTGGAGTGTCAGGGCCGGCGAGCAGTACTTC. Filled out from reference TRBV30 and TRBJ2-7, the complete variable domain reads SQTIHQWPATLVQPVGSPLSLECTVEGTSNPNLYWYRQAAGRGLQLLFYSVGIGQISSEVPQNLSASRPQDRQFILSSKKLLLSDSGFYLCAWSVRAGEQYFGPGTRLTVT.

The chain links TRBV5-1 to TRBJ1-3, with TRBD1 as a possible D gene (6 bases). The CDR3 sequence is 16 residues long. V gave up 0 bases and J gave up 3 bases, with 13 bases separating them. CDR1 and CDR2 (germline): SGHRS, YFSETQ. CDR3 sequence reads: CASSLVSTGVGNTIYF. The DNA of the CDR3 is TGCGCCAGCAGCTTGGTCTCGACAGGAGTTGGAAACACCATATATTTT.

This chain joins TRBV28 and TRBJ1-2; D is uncertain. CDR3 size: 17 residues. Trimming pared 4 bases from V and 4 bases from J, leaving 22 bases between. Germline assignment: CDR1 MDHEN and CDR2 SYDVKM. The CDR3 bases are TGTGCCAGCAGTTCTATTGGTGTGGGCATGGCGGGCTATGGCTACACCTTC. Translation gives CASSSIGVGMAGYGYTF.

This sequence joins TRBV2 and TRBJ2-7; 7 bases match TRBD1. This CDR3 is built from 11 residues. Germline CDR1 SNHLY, CDR2 FYNNEI. V dropped 8 bases and J dropped 9; count of bases not matched to a gene: 7. CDR3 coding DNA: TGTGCCAGCGGAGACAGGGTCGCGCAGTACTTC. Translated, it gives CASGDRVAQYF.

The chain links TRBV2 to TRBJ2-1; the D is unclear. This CDR3 contains 13 residues. V shed 7 bases and J shed 1 base, with 8 bases lying between them. Germline assignment: CDR1 SNHLY and CDR2 FYNNEI. The CDR3 DNA follows: TGTGCCAGCACTACGAATTCCTACAATGAGCAGTTCTTC. Amino acid sequence: CASTTNSYNEQFF.

The V and J genes are TRBV4-1 and TRBJ1-1; D unclear. With 0 bases removed from V and 9 bases from J, the gap between germline ends came to 20 bases. CDR3 length: 16 amino acids. Germline values: CDR1 MGHRA, CDR2 YSYEKL. CDR3 nucleotides: TGCGCCAGCAGCCAAGAACGAGTAGGGAGCGGGGAGAAAGCTTTCTTT. Translation gives CASSQERVGSGEKAFF.

This clone has just one count. The gene calls are TRBV19 and TRBJ2-7; possibly TRBD2 for D (6 bases). The CDR3 spans 14 residues. Trimming cost V 4 bases and J 3 bases, with 13 bases left between them. Germline CDR1 reads LNHDA; CDR2 reads SQIVND (reference sequence). The CDR3 nucleotides are TGTGCCAGTAGTAGTGGGACTGGACGCTACGAGCAGTACTTC. Encoded protein: CASSSGTGRYEQYF.

This clone has only one observation. The chain is built from TRBV5-6 and TRBJ2-7; the D is unclear. V lost 0 bases and J lost 6, with 13 bases in between. Germline-derived CDR1 and CDR2 are SGHDT and YYEEEE. The CDR3 covers 14 residues. In nucleotides, the CDR3 is TGTGCCAGCAGCTTGGGAAGTGTTAGTGGCGAGCAGTACTTC. This gives the protein CASSLGSVSGEQYF.

The chain uses TRBV2 and TRBJ2-7, with D possibly TRBD2 on 6 matching bases. The CDR3 covers 14 residues. Germline values: CDR1 SNHLY, CDR2 FYNNEI. Trimming cost V 10 bases and J 4 bases, with 20 bases left between them. CDR3 protein: CATSPAPRGYEQYF. Written as DNA, the CDR3 is TGTGCCACCTCCCCCGCCCCGCGGGGATACGAGCAGTACTTC.

This rearrangement joins TRBV4-1 to TRBJ1-4, with 10 nucleotides matching TRBD1. CDR1 is MGHRA, CDR2 YSYEKL, per germline. CDR3 size: 17 residues. The trim removed 3 bases at V and 7 bases at J, leaving 11 bases unmatched. CDR3 nucleotide sequence: TGCGCCAGCAGCCATAAATCCCGGGACAGGGGAGGTGAAAAACTGTTTTTT. This sequence encodes CASSHKSRDRGGEKLFF.

This clone was seen once. Other DNA variants within this sample encode the same CDR3. The CDR3 sequence is CASSVSGSTDTQYF. The CDR3 coding sequence is TGTGCCAGCAGCGTATCCGGTAGCACAGATACGCAGTATTTT. This chain links TRBV9 with TRBJ2-3; no definite D call. V lost 1 base, J lost 0 bases, and 6 bases lay in between. The CDR3 runs to 14 residues. Per germline, CDR1 SGDLS and CDR2 YYNGEE.

The V call is TRBV7-9, the J call TRBJ2-1; 8 bases map to TRBD1. Per germline, CDR1 SEHNR and CDR2 FQNEAQ (reference sequence). This CDR3 has 17 residues. Trimming at V came to 5 bases and at J to 1 base, leaving 10 bases not matched to a gene. Here the CDR3 reads CASSAPPGQVSYNEQFF. The CDR3 DNA reads TGTGCCAGCAGCGCACCACCGGGACAGGTTTCCTACAATGAGCAGTTCTTC.

This clone was detected once. The chain carries TRBV28 and TRBJ1-1; TRBD1 is a possible D gene (5 bases). CDR3 length: 14 amino acids. Germline V gene sequence: CDR1 MDHEN, CDR2 SYDVKM. The V gene lost 7 bases and the J gene lost 6 bases, with 18 bases spanning the gap. Here the CDR3 DNA reads TGTGCCAGCACCTTCGGCAGGGTGAGTGCTGAAGCTTTCTTT. Protein product: CASTFGRVSAEAFF.

The chain links TRBV19 to TRBJ1-5, with D uncertain. The germline CDR1 and CDR2 sequences are LNHDA and SQIVND (reference sequence). V was pared by 6 bases and J by 5 bases, with 17 bases between. The CDR3 runs to 15 residues. CDR3 loop: CASRTTPEIDQPQHF. The CDR3 DNA sequence: TGTGCCAGTAGGACCACGCCGGAGATAGATCAGCCCCAGCATTTT.

V is TRBV28 and J is TRBJ1-5; perhaps TRBD1 as D (6 bases). The CDR3 runs to 15 residues. Germline loops: CDR1 MDHEN, CDR2 SYDVKM. V was shortened by 7 bases and J by 2 bases, with 15 bases between the two germline ends. This CDR3 is CASTHRGGGNQPQHF. The CDR3 nucleotides read TGTGCCAGCACCCATCGAGGGGGTGGCAATCAGCCCCAGCATTTT. The whole variable domain, remainder taken from reference TRBV28 and TRBJ1-5, is DVKVTQSSRYLVKRTGEKVFLECVQDMDHENMFWYRQDPGLGLRLIYFSYDVKMKEKGDIPEGYSVSREKKERFSLILESASTNQTSMYLCASTHRGGGNQPQHFGDGTRLSIL.

This sequence joins TRBV7-2 and TRBJ2-3; 11 positions agree with TRBD2. The CDR3 consists of 16 residues. The J segment lost 6 bases and the V segment lost 4 bases, leaving 9 bases of the junction unmatched. Germline V lookup: CDR1 SGHTA, CDR2 FQGNSA. The CDR3 reads CASSSTRLAGRDTQYF. The CDR3, as DNA: TGTGCCAGCAGCTCTACAAGACTAGCGGGGAGGGATACGCAGTATTTT.

The V gene is TRBV7-9, the J gene TRBJ2-7; the match to TRBD2 covers 11 bases. V shed 1 base, J shed 7 bases, and the junction held 6 bases outside the gene matches. In germline, CDR1 is SEHNR, CDR2 FQNEAQ (reference sequence). CDR3 length equals 15 residues. The CDR3 nucleotides read TGTGCCAGCAGCTTAGGACTAGCGGGAAGAGGGGAGCAGTACTTC. Translated, it gives CASSLGLAGRGEQYF. The complete variable domain, with remaining parts taken from reference TRBV7-9 and TRBJ2-7, reads DTGVSQNPRHKITKRGQNVTFRCDPISEHNRLYWYRQTLGQGPEFLTYFQNEAQLEKSRLLSDRFSAERPKGSFSTLEIQRTEQGDSAMYLCASSLGLAGRGEQYFGPGTRLTVT.

The chain combines TRBV6-1 with TRBJ2-3, with a tentative D call TRBD2 (6 bases). V lost 3 bases, J lost 6 bases, and 16 bases lay in between. This CDR3 comprises 15 residues. CDR1 is MNHNS, CDR2 SASEGT, per germline. DNA of the CDR3: TGTGCCAGCAGTGACCCGGGACTCGGGGCCGATACGCAGTATTTT. Protein: CASSDPGLGADTQYF.

The rearrangement links TRBV18 to TRBJ2-3; weak D call: TRBD1 (5 bases). With 8 bases removed from V and 0 bases from J, the gap between germline ends came to 12 bases. CDR1 is KGHSH and CDR2 is LQKENI in the germline V gene. CDR3 size: 14 residues. CDR3 nucleotide sequence: TGTGCCAGCACCGGACAAATTAGCACAGATACGCAGTATTTT. Amino acid sequence: CASTGQISTDTQYF.

The chain links TRBV6-2 or TRBV6-3 to TRBJ2-3; 9 bases match TRBD2. The CDR3 covers 16 residues. Germline CDR1 reads MNHEY; CDR2 reads SVGEGT. V was pared by 2 bases and J by 2 bases, with 5 bases of the junction left unmatched. CDR3 DNA sequence: TGTGCCAGCAGTTACCCGCGGGGGGGCCCCACAGATACGCAGTATTTT. Protein sequence: CASSYPRGGPTDTQYF.

J is TRBJ2-6 and V is TRBV4-1; 8 bases map to TRBD1. The germline V gene encodes CDR1 MGHRA and CDR2 YSYEKL. After removal of 4 bases from V and 2 bases from J, the junction contained 10 bases not matched to a gene. This CDR3 has 18 amino acids. This CDR3 is CASSPEGPGGTGANVLTF. In DNA, the CDR3 is TGCGCCAGCAGCCCAGAGGGGCCAGGGGGCACTGGGGCCAACGTCCTGACTTTC.

This chain links TRBV21-1 with TRBJ2-2; TRBD1 is the table's D call and was not checked against the DNA. TRBV21-1 is a pseudogene segment. The CDR3 runs to 17 residues. The CDR3 region has the DNA TGTGCCAGCAGCAACTACCCAGGGTTTGCAAACACCGGGGAGCTGTTTTTT. Protein: CASSNYPGFANTGELFF.

The V gene is TRBV5-4, the J gene TRBJ1-4; D perhaps matches TRBD1 (6 bases). Per the germline V gene, CDR1 is SGHNT and CDR2 is YYREEE (reference sequence). Trimming pared 6 bases from V and 8 bases from J, leaving 17 bases between. The CDR3 is 14 amino acids. CDR3 coding DNA: TGTGCCAGCACCTGGGACATAAAAAGCGAAAAACTGTTTTTT. This codes for CASTWDIKSEKLFF.

The V and J genes are TRBV5-5 and TRBJ2-7; D is unresolved. The CDR3 runs to 13 residues. Germline V gives CDR1 SGHKS, CDR2 YYEKEE (reference sequence). With 2 bases removed from V and 1 base from J, the gap between germline ends came to 7 bases. The CDR3 reads CASSFTYSYEQYF. CDR3 bases: TGTGCCAGCAGCTTCACATATTCCTACGAGCAGTACTTC.